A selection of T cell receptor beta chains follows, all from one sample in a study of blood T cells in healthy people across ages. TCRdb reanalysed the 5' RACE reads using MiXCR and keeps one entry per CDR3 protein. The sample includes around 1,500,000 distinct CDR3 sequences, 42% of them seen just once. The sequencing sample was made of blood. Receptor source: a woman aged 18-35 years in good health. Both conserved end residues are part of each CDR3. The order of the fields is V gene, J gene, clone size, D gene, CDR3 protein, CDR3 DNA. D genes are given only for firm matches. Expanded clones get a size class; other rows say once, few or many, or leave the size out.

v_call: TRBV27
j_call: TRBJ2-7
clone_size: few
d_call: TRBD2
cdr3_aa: CASSPGGSSFEQYF
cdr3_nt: TGTGCCAGCAGCCCGGGGGGGAGTTCCTTCGAGCAGTACTTC

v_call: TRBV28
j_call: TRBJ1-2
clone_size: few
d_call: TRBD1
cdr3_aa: CASSRTGKTYGYTF
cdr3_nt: TGTGCCAGCAGTCGGACAGGGAAAACCTATGGCTACACCTTC

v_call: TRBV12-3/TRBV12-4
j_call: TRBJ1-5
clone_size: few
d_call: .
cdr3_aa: CASSSNFQGSGQPQHF
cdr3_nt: TGTGCCAGCAGTTCGAACTTTCAGGGCAGCGGCCAGCCCCAGCATTTT

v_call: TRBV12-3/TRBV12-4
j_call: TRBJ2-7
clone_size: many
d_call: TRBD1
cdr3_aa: CASSRDRKFSNEQYF
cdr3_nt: TGTGCCAGCAGCCGGGACAGAAAGTTTTCCAACGAGCAGTACTTC

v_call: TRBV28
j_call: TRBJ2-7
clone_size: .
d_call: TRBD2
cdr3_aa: CASSFRTIGLAGGSYEQYF
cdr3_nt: TGTGCCAGCAGTTTCCGAACGATAGGACTAGCGGGGGGATCCTACGAGCAGTACTTC

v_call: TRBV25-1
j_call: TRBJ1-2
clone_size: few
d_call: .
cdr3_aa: CASSELSTGKGGYTF
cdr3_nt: TGTGCCAGCAGTGAATTGTCGACTGGCAAAGGGGGCTACACCTTC

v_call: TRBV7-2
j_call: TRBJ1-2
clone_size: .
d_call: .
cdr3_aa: CASSLMAGVEGYTF
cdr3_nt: TGTGCCAGCAGCTTAATGGCAGGCGTCGAAGGCTACACCTTC

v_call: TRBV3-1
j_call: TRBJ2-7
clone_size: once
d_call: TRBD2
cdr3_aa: CASSPTSGRKDEQYF
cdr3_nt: TGTGCCAGCAGCCCGACTAGCGGGAGAAAAGATGAGCAGTACTTC

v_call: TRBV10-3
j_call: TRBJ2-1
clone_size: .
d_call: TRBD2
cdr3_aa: CAISLAGGANEQFF
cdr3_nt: TGTGCCATCAGTCTAGCGGGGGGGGCCAATGAGCAGTTCTTC

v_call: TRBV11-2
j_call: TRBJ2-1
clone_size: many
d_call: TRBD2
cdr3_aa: CASSLGGTSDNEQFF
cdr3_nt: TGTGCCAGCAGTCTCGGCGGGACTAGTGACAATGAGCAGTTCTTC

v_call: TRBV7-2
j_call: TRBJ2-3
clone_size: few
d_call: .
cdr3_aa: CASSLVSGGEDTQYF
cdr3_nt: TGTGCCAGCAGCTTAGTTTCGGGGGGCGAGGATACGCAGTATTTT

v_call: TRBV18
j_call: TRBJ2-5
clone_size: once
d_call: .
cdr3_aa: CASSPQGTGETQYF
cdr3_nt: TGTGCCAGCTCACCACAGGGGACGGGAGAGACCCAGTACTTC

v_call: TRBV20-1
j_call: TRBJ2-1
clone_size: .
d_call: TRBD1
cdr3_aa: CSARAPQGVYNEQFF
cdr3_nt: TGCAGTGCTAGAGCCCCTCAGGGGGTCTACAATGAGCAGTTCTTC

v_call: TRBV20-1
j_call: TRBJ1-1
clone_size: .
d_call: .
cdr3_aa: CSASPPGRDQAFF
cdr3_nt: TGCAGTGCTAGTCCCCCAGGCAGGGATCAGGCTTTCTTT

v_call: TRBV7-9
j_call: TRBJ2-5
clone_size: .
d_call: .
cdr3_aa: CASSPLPSQETQYF
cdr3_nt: TGTGCCAGCAGCCCCCTCCCCAGCCAAGAGACCCAGTACTTC

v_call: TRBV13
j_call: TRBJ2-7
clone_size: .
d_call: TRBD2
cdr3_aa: CASSLIGLAGGPRDYEQYF
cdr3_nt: TGTGCCAGCAGCTTGATTGGACTAGCGGGGGGACCTCGGGACTACGAGCAGTACTTC

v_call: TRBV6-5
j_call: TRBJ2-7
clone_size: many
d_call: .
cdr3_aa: CASRGSAIEQYF
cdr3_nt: TGTGCCAGCAGGGGCAGCGCGATCGAGCAGTACTTC

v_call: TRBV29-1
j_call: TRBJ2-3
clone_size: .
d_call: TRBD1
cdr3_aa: CSGGQGRRTDTQYF
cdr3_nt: TGCAGCGGTGGACAGGGCAGACGCACAGATACGCAGTATTTT

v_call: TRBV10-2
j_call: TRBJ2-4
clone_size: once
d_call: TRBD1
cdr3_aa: CASSDGQGSNIRYF
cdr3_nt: TGCGCCAGCAGTGATGGACAGGGTTCAAACATTCGGTACTTC

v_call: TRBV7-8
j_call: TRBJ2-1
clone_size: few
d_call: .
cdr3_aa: CASSLGFGVEQFF
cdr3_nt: TGTGCCAGCAGCTTAGGATTCGGGGTCGAGCAGTTCTTC

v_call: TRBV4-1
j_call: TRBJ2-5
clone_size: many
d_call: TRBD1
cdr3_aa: CASSQESGGRETQYF
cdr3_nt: TGCGCCAGCAGCCAAGAATCAGGGGGACGAGAGACCCAGTACTTC

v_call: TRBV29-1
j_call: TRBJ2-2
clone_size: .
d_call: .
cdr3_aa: CSVEDRRTRNTGELFF
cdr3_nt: TGCAGCGTTGAAGATAGGCGGACTCGGAACACCGGGGAGCTGTTTTTT

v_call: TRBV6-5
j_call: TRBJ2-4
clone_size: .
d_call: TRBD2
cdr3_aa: CASSYPTGTSGSINIQYF
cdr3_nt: TGTGCCAGCAGTTACCCTACCGGGACTAGTGGGAGTATAAACATTCAGTACTTC

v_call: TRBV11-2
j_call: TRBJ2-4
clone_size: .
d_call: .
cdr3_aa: CASSPGSAKNIQYF
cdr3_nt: TGTGCCAGCAGCCCAGGCAGTGCCAAAAACATTCAGTACTTC

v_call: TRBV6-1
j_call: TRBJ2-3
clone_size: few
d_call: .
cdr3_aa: CAINRVGPLTTDTQYF
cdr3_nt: TGTGCCATCAATCGCGTTGGACCGTTGACAACAGATACGCAGTATTTT

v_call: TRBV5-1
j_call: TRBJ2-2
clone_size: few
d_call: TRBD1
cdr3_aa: CASSFRGLMNTGELFF
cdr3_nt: TGCGCCAGCAGCTTCAGGGGGCTCATGAACACCGGGGAGCTGTTTTTT

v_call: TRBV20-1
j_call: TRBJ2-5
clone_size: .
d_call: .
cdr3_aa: CSSPPRGGALETQYF
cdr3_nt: TGCAGCAGCCCCCCTAGGGGGGGGGCCCTAGAGACCCAGTACTTC

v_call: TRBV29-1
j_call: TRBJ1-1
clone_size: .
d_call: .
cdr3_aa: CSVELGVEAFF
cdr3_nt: TGCAGCGTTGAATTGGGAGTTGAAGCTTTCTTT